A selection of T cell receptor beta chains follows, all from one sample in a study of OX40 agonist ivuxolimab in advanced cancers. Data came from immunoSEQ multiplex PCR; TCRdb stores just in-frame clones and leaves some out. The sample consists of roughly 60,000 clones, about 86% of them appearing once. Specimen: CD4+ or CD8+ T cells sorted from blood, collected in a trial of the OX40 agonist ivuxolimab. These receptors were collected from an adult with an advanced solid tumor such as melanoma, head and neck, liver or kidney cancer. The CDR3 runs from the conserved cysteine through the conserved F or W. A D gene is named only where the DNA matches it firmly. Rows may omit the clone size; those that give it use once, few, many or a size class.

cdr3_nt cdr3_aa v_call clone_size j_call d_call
TGTGCCAGTAGTATTAGTATTAGCACAGATACGCAGTATTTT CASSISISTDTQYF TRBV19 few TRBJ2-3 NA
TGTGCCAGCAGCCCTGGCAGGGGCGCCCTCCAAGAGACCCAGTACTTC CASSPGRGALQETQYF TRBV5-8 NA TRBJ2-5 NA
TGTGCCAGCAGTCACCCGAGCTTTGGAGAGACCCAGTACTTC CASSHPSFGETQYF TRBV27 NA TRBJ2-5 NA
TGTGCCAGCTCAGCGGGACAGCTTGCAACTAATGAAAAACTGTTTTTT CASSAGQLATNEKLFF TRBV18 NA TRBJ1-4 TRBD1
TGTGCCAGCAGCGTAGAGAGCGGGAGGGCCTACAATGAGCAGTTCTTC CASSVESGRAYNEQFF TRBV9 NA TRBJ2-1 TRBD2
TGTGCCAGCGGACTCCGGGGGGGTGGCAAAAACATTCAGTACTTC CASGLRGGGKNIQYF TRBV28 few TRBJ2-4 TRBD2
TGTGCCAGCAGTCTCGGGGGCGGGAGGACCTACAATGAGCAGTTCTTC CASSLGGGRTYNEQFF TRBV27 NA TRBJ2-1 TRBD2
TGTGCCAGCAGCCAAGGACTAGCGGGAGTTGAGACCCAGTACTTC CASSQGLAGVETQYF TRBV5-6 NA TRBJ2-5 TRBD2
TGCGCCAGCAGCTTGGAGCCGTGGGAAAAAGGCTACACCTTC CASSLEPWEKGYTF TRBV5-1 NA TRBJ1-2 NA
TGTGCCAGCAGCTCCGGACTAGCCCATAATGAGCAGTTCTTC CASSSGLAHNEQFF TRBV7-2 few TRBJ2-1 TRBD2
TGTGCCAGAAGCTCTGGCAGGGTCAATGGCTACACCTTC CARSSGRVNGYTF TRBV5-3 NA TRBJ1-2 NA
TGTGCCAGCAGTACTCGGGACAACAACTATGGCTACACCTTC CASSTRDNNYGYTF TRBV6-5 NA TRBJ1-2 NA
TGTGCCAGCAGCCCCCCAGGGCGGGAGCAGTTCTTC CASSPPGREQFF TRBV28 NA TRBJ2-1 NA
TGTGCCAGCAACACAGATCAAGAGACCCAGTACTTC CASNTDQETQYF TRBV28 NA TRBJ2-5 NA
TGTGCCAGCTCACCTTGGGAGTACACTGAAGCTTTCTTT CASSPWEYTEAFF TRBV18 few TRBJ1-1 NA
TGTGCCAGCAGCACCCACGGGGGGCGGGGAGATACGCAGTATTTT CASSTHGGRGDTQYF TRBV11-3 once TRBJ2-3 NA
TGTGCCAGCAGCAAAGGTTGGCAGAGTACCTCCTACGAGCAGTACTTC CASSKGWQSTSYEQYF TRBV21-1 NA TRBJ2-7 NA
TGCGCCAGCAGCCCCCTCGGGGAGTTTACAGATACGCAGTATTTT CASSPLGEFTDTQYF TRBV5-1 NA TRBJ2-3 NA
TGTGCCAGCAGCTTAGTTCGCGGGACAGGGACGTTCCACGAGCAGTACTTC CASSLVRGTGTFHEQYF TRBV11-2 NA TRBJ2-7 TRBD1
TGTGCCAGCTCACCCCGGCGTGAATCTGAAGCTTTCTTT CASSPRRESEAFF TRBV18 NA TRBJ1-1 NA
TGTGCCAGCAGCAAAAGGACAGGGGGCCCCGGGGGGAATCAGCCCCAGCATTTT CASSKRTGGPGGNQPQHF TRBV21-1 NA TRBJ1-5 NA
TGTGCCAGCTCACCAAGGCAGACTAATGAAAAACTGTTTTTT CASSPRQTNEKLFF TRBV18 once TRBJ1-4 NA
TGTGCCAGCACCGAGTACGGGGTGGGCTGGTTCTTC CASTEYGVGWFF TRBV11-2 NA TRBJ2-1 NA
TGTGCCAGCAGTGGATTGGGTGGGGGGGCCCCCTACGAGCAGTACTTC CASSGLGGGAPYEQYF TRBV25-1 NA TRBJ2-7 NA
TGTGCCAGCAGTCGCTCTAGCGGGAGGGCTGAGACCCAGTACTTC CASSRSSGRAETQYF TRBV25-1 NA TRBJ2-5 TRBD2
TGTGCCAGCAGTTACGGCCTGACAGGGCCTGGAAACACCATATATTTT CASSYGLTGPGNTIYF TRBV6-5 NA TRBJ1-3 TRBD1
TGTGCCAGCAGTGCACGGACAGGGGGTGGCTACACCTTC CASSARTGGGYTF TRBV2 NA TRBJ1-2 TRBD1
TGCGCCAGCAGCCAAGATCAGAGGGTTCTAAGCAATCAGCCCCAGCATTTT CASSQDQRVLSNQPQHF TRBV4-1 NA TRBJ1-5 NA
TGTGCCAGCAGCCCACACCTAACAACTAATGAAAAACTGTTTTTT CASSPHLTTNEKLFF TRBV9 NA TRBJ1-4 NA
TGTGCCAGCTCACCGCGCCTAGTTTTAGATACGCAGTATTTT CASSPRLVLDTQYF TRBV18 NA TRBJ2-3 NA
TGTGCCAGCATGGTCGCGGGCCTCTATGACTACACCTTC CASMVAGLYDYTF TRBV2 few TRBJ1-2 NA
TGTGCCGGCCGGGGGGACAGAATCAATGAGCAGTTCTTC CAGRGDRINEQFF TRBV2 NA TRBJ2-1 NA
TGTGCCAGCTCACGGACAGCACAAGAGACCCAGTACTTC CASSRTAQETQYF TRBV18 NA TRBJ2-5 NA
TGTGCCAGCAGCCAAGTCCCCGATACGCAGTATTTT CASSQVPDTQYF TRBV14 NA TRBJ2-3 NA
TGTGCCAGCAGCTTCGGGGGGAGCACAGATACGCAGTATTTT CASSFGGSTDTQYF TRBV11-3 NA TRBJ2-3 TRBD2
TGTGCCACCAGCATTGGGGGTATGGAGACCCAGTACTTC CATSIGGMETQYF TRBV15 once TRBJ2-5 NA
TGTGCCAGCTCACCACGTACAGACTACGAGCAGTACTTC CASSPRTDYEQYF TRBV18 NA TRBJ2-7 NA
TGTGCCAGCAGCTTCAGCGGGGGAAATCAGCCCCAGCATTTT CASSFSGGNQPQHF TRBV5-5 NA TRBJ1-5 NA
TGTGCCAGCAGCCCTGGTCCTCACTACACCGGGGAGCTGTTTTTT CASSPGPHYTGELFF TRBV6-5 NA TRBJ2-2 NA